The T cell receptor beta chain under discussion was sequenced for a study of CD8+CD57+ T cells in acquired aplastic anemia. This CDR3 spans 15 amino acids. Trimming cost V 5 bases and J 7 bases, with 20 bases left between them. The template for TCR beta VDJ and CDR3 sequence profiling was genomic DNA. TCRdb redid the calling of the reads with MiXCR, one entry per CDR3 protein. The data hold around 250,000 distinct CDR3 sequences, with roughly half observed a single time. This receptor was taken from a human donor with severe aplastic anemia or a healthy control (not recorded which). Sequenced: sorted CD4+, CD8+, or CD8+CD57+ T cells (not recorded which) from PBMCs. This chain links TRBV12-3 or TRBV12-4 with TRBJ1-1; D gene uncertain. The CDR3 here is CASSKRSPEGSEAFF. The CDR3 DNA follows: TGTGCCAGCAGTAAAAGGTCCCCGGAAGGCAGTGAAGCTTTCTTT.